A single sample gave rise to the 31 T cell receptor beta chains below, sequenced in a study of beta chain features in type 1 diabetes. Since all of the isolated RNA was reverse transcribed, expressed TCRB transcripts were what got sequenced. Assay: immunoSEQ multiplex PCR; the TCRdb copy retains only in-frame clones and omits some. The table shows 900,000 or so clones, with about a sixth occurring only once. Sequencing was done on a sample of naive CD4+ T cells from blood. The receptors originated from a woman aged 18-29 years in good health.

In its sample, this clone was seen a few times. V is TRBV7-2 and J is TRBJ2-5; D remains ambiguous. The CDR3 extends over 12 amino acids. Trimming pared 4 bases from V and 1 base from J, leaving 4 bases between. The germline V gene encodes CDR1 SGHTA and CDR2 FQGNSA. CDR3 sequence (DNA): TGTGCCAGCAGCTCCCTCCAAGAGACCCAGTACTTC. Translating it yields CASSSLQETQYF. Looking up the rest from reference TRBV7-2 and TRBJ2-5 gives the full variable domain: GAGVSQSPSNKVTEKGKDVELRCDPISGHTALYWYRQSLGQGLEFLIYFQGNSAPDKSGLPSDRFSAERTGGSVSTLTIQRTQQEDSAVYLCASSSLQETQYFGPGTRLLVL.

This clone was counted only a few times. This chain connects TRBV5-4 to TRBJ2-2; TRBD2 aligns across 12 bases. V gave up 5 bases and J gave up 2 bases; unmatched junction bases: 4. The V gene's germline CDR1 is SGHNT and CDR2 YYREEE (reference sequence). This CDR3 comprises 16 residues. The CDR3 reads CASRRGLAGNTGELFF. In DNA form, the CDR3 reads TGTGCCAGCAGGAGAGGACTAGCGGGAAACACCGGGGAGCTGTTTTTT.

This clone was counted between two and nine times. The identical CDR3 is also encoded by other nucleotide sequences in the sample. The V and J genes are TRBV7-2 and TRBJ1-5; tentative D call: TRBD1 (5 bases). The V gene lost 2 bases and the J gene lost 5 bases, with 10 bases spanning the gap. CDR1 and CDR2 (germline): SGHTA, FQGNSA. The CDR3 extends over 14 amino acids. The chain's CDR3 is CASSLRGGDQPQHF. The CDR3 DNA reads as TGTGCCAGCAGCTTAAGGGGAGGGGATCAGCCCCAGCATTTT.

The chain is built from TRBV11-2 and TRBJ2-7; the match to TRBD2 covers 9 bases. The J segment lost 5 bases and the V segment lost 1 base, leaving 6 bases of the junction unmatched. This CDR3 spans 15 amino acids. Germline CDR1 reads SGHAT; CDR2 reads FQNNGV. The DNA for the CDR3 is TGTGCCAGCAGCTTAGTAGTAGCGGGAGCCCACGAGCAGTACTTC. It encodes CASSLVVAGAHEQYF.

This clone was observed a few times. The rearrangement joins TRBV18 to TRBJ2-7, with no clear D. Trimming shortened V by 0 bases and J by 5 bases, and 14 bases separated the two germline ends. The CDR3 runs to 15 residues. The germline V gene encodes CDR1 KGHSH and CDR2 LQKENI. CDR3 protein: CASSPPNLGGHEQYF. For the CDR3, the DNA is TGTGCCAGCTCACCACCAAATCTGGGTGGGCACGAGCAGTACTTC.

This chain joins TRBV28 and TRBJ2-7, with D unclear. Between the trimmed V and J ends, which lost 6 bases and 4 bases, there was a span of 10 bases. Germline V CDR1 and CDR2: MDHEN, SYDVKM. The CDR3 contains 12 residues. CDR3 sequence reads: CASRGPFYEQYF. The CDR3 nucleotides are TGTGCCAGCAGGGGCCCCTTTTACGAGCAGTACTTC.

There are many counts of this clone. The same CDR3 arises from other DNA sequences in this sample as well. The CDR3 sequence is CASSQGPEQYF. The CDR3 DNA reads TGTGCCAGCAGCCAAGGCCCCGAGCAGTACTTC. The rearrangement joins TRBV14 to TRBJ2-7; D remains unclear. With 1 base removed from V and 6 bases from J, the gap between germline ends came to 4 bases. The germline V gene has CDR1 SGHDN and CDR2 FVKESK. The CDR3 has 11 amino acids.

This rearrangement joins TRBV11-2 to TRBJ1-2; a possible D gene is TRBD1 (6 bases). The germline V gene has CDR1 SGHAT and CDR2 FQNNGV. The CDR3 is 17 residues long. Between the trimmed V and J ends, which lost 1 base and 4 bases, there was a span of 19 bases. CDR3 coding DNA: TGTGCCAGCAGCTTAGGTCTAGGGGGAATTCTTCGCTATGGCTACACCTTC. The encoded protein is CASSLGLGGILRYGYTF.

The rearrangement uses TRBV7-8 and TRBJ2-1, with D possibly being TRBD1 or TRBD2 (5 bases each). The CDR3 runs to 16 residues. V lost 5 bases to trimming and J lost 5 bases, with 19 bases between them. Per germline, CDR1 SGHVS and CDR2 FQNEAQ. This CDR3 reads CASSTRIPLGHNEQFF. CDR3 DNA: TGTGCCAGCAGCACCCGGATCCCTCTGGGACACAATGAGCAGTTCTTC.

The chain joins TRBV5-6 to TRBJ1-2; no clear D. This CDR3 has 13 residues. Germline V CDR1 and CDR2: SGHDT, YYEEEE. V dropped 1 base and J dropped 4 bases, with 8 bases sitting between them. CDR3 loop: CASSLLQSYGYTF. CDR3 bases: TGTGCCAGCAGCTTGTTACAGAGCTATGGCTACACCTTC.

This clone has more than one count but fewer than ten. The chain carries TRBV2 and TRBJ2-5, with unresolved D. The CDR3 extends over 13 amino acids. Trimming left V 3 bases short and J 5 bases short, with 10 bases between. Germline lookup yields CDR1 SNHLY and CDR2 FYNNEI. The CDR3, as DNA: TGTGCCAGCAGTGACAGAACCGCGGAGACCCAGTACTTC. Translating it yields CASSDRTAETQYF. Combining the CDR3 with reference TRBV2 and TRBJ2-5 gives the whole variable domain EPEVTQTPSHQVTQMGQEVILRCVPISNHLYFYWYRQILGQKVEFLVSFYNNEISEKSEIFDDQFSVERPDGSNFTLKIRSTKLEDSAMYFCASSDRTAETQYFGPGTRLLVL.

The rearrangement joins TRBV27 to TRBJ2-1, with TRBD1 as a possible D gene (6 bases). Germline CDR1 is MNHEY and CDR2 is SMNVEV (reference sequence). The length of the CDR3 is 15 residues. V was pared by 8 bases and J by 7 bases, with 21 bases between. The CDR3 loop reads CASRSPLTGKNEQFF. CDR3 coding DNA: TGTGCCAGCCGCTCCCCTCTGACAGGCAAGAATGAGCAGTTCTTC.

The sample holds a few counts of this clone. The chain is built from TRBV7-2 and TRBJ1-5; TRBD1 matches 7 bases. Germline assignment: CDR1 SGHTA and CDR2 FQGNSA. The CDR3 consists of 15 residues. V was pared by 3 bases and J by 3 bases, with 5 bases of the junction left unmatched. The CDR3 loop is CASSLRQGHNQPQHF. The CDR3 DNA sequence: TGTGCCAGCAGCTTGCGACAGGGCCACAATCAGCCCCAGCATTTT.

The V call is TRBV6-1, the J call TRBJ2-3; 11 bases line up with TRBD2. In germline, CDR1 is MNHNS, CDR2 SASEGT. V lost 7 bases, J lost 6 bases, and 9 bases stayed unmatched. The CDR3 has 15 amino acids. The CDR3 DNA sequence: TGTGCCAGCACCGTAGCGGGAGGGATCCTTGATACGCAGTATTTT. This sequence encodes CASTVAGGILDTQYF.

This clone has more than one count but fewer than ten. The chain employs TRBV21-1 and TRBJ2-1; the tabulated D call, TRBD2, remains unverified against the DNA. TRBV21-1 is assigned pseudogene status. The CDR3 contains 13 residues. The DNA of the CDR3 is TGTGCCAGCAGCTGGACTACCGACAATGAGCAGTTCTTC. Its protein is CASSWTTDNEQFF.

A note on this clone: Other DNA sequences in this specimen translate into the identical CDR3. The V and J genes are TRBV29-1 and TRBJ2-1; 7 bases line up with TRBD1. The CDR3 has 13 amino acids. With 4 bases clipped from V and 2 bases from J, the junction kept 2 bases outside the gene matches. In germline, CDR1 is SQVTM, CDR2 ANQGSEA. DNA of the CDR3: TGCAGCGTTGCCGGGACAGCCTACAATGAGCAGTTCTTC. Translation gives CSVAGTAYNEQFF.

This clone was seen only a few times. The chain is built from TRBV10-3 and TRBJ2-1, with 7 bases that match TRBD1. V dropped 3 bases and J dropped 5; count of bases not matched to a gene: 7. The CDR3 covers 15 residues. Germline V gives CDR1 ENHRY, CDR2 SYGVKD. CDR3 coding DNA: TGTGCCATCAGTGATCAGACGGGACAGAACAATGAGCAGTTCTTC. Amino acids: CAISDQTGQNNEQFF.

The chain has TRBV9 and TRBJ2-5; D call uncertain. Between the trimmed V and J ends, which lost 0 bases and 3 bases, there was a span of 6 bases. This CDR3 contains 13 residues. Germline V gene sequence: CDR1 SGDLS, CDR2 YYNGEE. CDR3 residues: CASSVATEETQYF. The CDR3 nucleotides read TGTGCCAGCAGCGTAGCTACAGAAGAGACCCAGTACTTC.

This chain joins TRBV7-2 and TRBJ2-2; D not resolved. This CDR3 region has 14 residues. V was trimmed by 3 bases and J by 6 bases, leaving 11 bases between them. Germline V gene lookup returns CDR1 SGHTA and CDR2 FQGNSA. The CDR3 spells CASSFSGQAGELFF. CDR3 bases: TGTGCCAGCAGCTTCTCAGGTCAAGCCGGGGAGCTGTTTTTT. Combining the CDR3 with reference TRBV7-2 and TRBJ2-2 gives the whole variable domain GAGVSQSPSNKVTEKGKDVELRCDPISGHTALYWYRQSLGQGLEFLIYFQGNSAPDKSGLPSDRFSAERTGGSVSTLTIQRTQQEDSAVYLCASSFSGQAGELFFGEGSRLTVL.

The chain is built from TRBV30 and TRBJ2-1; either TRBD1 or TRBD2 may supply D (5 bases each). The CDR3 is made up of 14 amino acids. V lost 5 bases to trimming and J lost 3 bases, with 14 bases between them. CDR1 and CDR2 from the germline V gene are GTSNPN and SVGIG (reference sequence). CDR3 bases: TGTGCCTGGGGACGGGACCCGAACTACAATGAGCAGTTCTTC. Translation gives CAWGRDPNYNEQFF.

The chain combines TRBV14 with TRBJ1-2; 8 bases match TRBD1. Looked up from germline, CDR1 is SGHDN and CDR2 is FVKESK. Trimming removed 5 bases from V and 4 bases from J; junction bases left unmatched: 6. The CDR3 sequence is 14 residues long. CDR3: CASSRDRMLYGYTF. CDR3 DNA: TGTGCCAGCAGCAGGGACAGGATGCTCTATGGCTACACCTTC. Drawing the rest from reference TRBV14 and TRBJ1-2, the complete variable domain is EAGVTQFPSHSVIEKGQTVTLRCDPISGHDNLYWYRRVMGKEIKFLLHFVKESKQDESGMPNNRFLAERTGGTYSTLKVQPAELEDSGVYFCASSRDRMLYGYTFGSGTRLTVV.

The genes are TRBV9 and TRBJ2-2, with D perhaps matching TRBD1 or TRBD2 (5 bases each). V gave up 0 bases and J gave up 8 bases, with 23 bases separating them. Per germline, CDR1 SGDLS and CDR2 YYNGEE. The CDR3 spans 18 residues. The CDR3 DNA is TGTGCCAGCAGCGTAGCCCCAGGGACCTGGGGATTGACGGGGGAGCTGTTTTTT. Translated, it gives CASSVAPGTWGLTGELFF.

In this sample, this clone turned up a few times. The gene calls are TRBV10-3 and TRBJ2-7, with TRBD1 matching 9 bases. The CDR3 is made up of 15 amino acids. Germline V gene lookup returns CDR1 ENHRY and CDR2 SYGVKD. V was clipped by 3 bases and J by 0 bases; unmatched bases: 3. DNA for the CDR3: TGTGCCATCAGTGACCCGGGACAGGGCTCCTACGAGCAGTACTTC. Amino acids: CAISDPGQGSYEQYF.

This chain links TRBV27 with TRBJ2-1; TRBD2 aligns across 10 bases. The ends lost 8 bases at V and 1 base at J; junction bases unmatched: 5. The CDR3 runs 15 residues. Germline CDR1 is MNHEY and CDR2 is SMNVEV (reference sequence). In nucleotides, the CDR3 is TGTGCCAGCCGTCTAGCGGGAGAGTCCTACAATGAGCAGTTCTTC. Protein product: CASRLAGESYNEQFF.

The rearrangement links TRBV25-1 to TRBJ2-1; 7 bases align to TRBD2. This CDR3 is built from 15 residues. The germline V gene encodes CDR1 MGHDK and CDR2 SYGVNS. J gave up 4 bases and V 3 bases, and 6 bases lay outside the gene matches. In DNA, the CDR3 is TGTGCCAGCAGTGACCCATCCGGGAGGTACAATGAGCAGTTCTTC. This encodes CASSDPSGRYNEQFF.

J is TRBJ2-1 and V is TRBV10-3, with D possibly being TRBD1 (6 bases). In germline, CDR1 is ENHRY, CDR2 SYGVKD. The CDR3 has 15 amino acids. Trimming took off 4 bases at V and 8 bases at J, with 18 bases between the two ends. Here the CDR3 reads CAISVRDTLGDEQFF. The DNA of the CDR3 is TGTGCCATCAGTGTCCGGGACACCCTAGGGGATGAGCAGTTCTTC.

The J gene is TRBJ2-2, the V gene TRBV9; perhaps TRBD1 as D (7 bases). The CDR3 runs to 14 residues. V was clipped by 5 bases and J by 5 bases, with 13 bases between them. CDR1 and CDR2 from the germline V gene are SGDLS and YYNGEE. In nucleotides, the CDR3 is TGTGCCAGCAGTCACAGGGGAGGAACCGGGGAGCTGTTTTTT. The encoded protein is CASSHRGGTGELFF.

The chain recombines TRBV28 with TRBJ2-2, with D maybe TRBD1 (6 bases). Germline V gene sequence: CDR1 MDHEN, CDR2 SYDVKM. V was clipped by 5 bases and J by 5 bases, with 12 bases between them. The CDR3 is 14 amino acids. The CDR3 loop reads CASSVGQRTGELFF. In DNA, the CDR3 is TGTGCCAGCAGTGTCGGACAGCGAACCGGGGAGCTGTTTTTT.

The chain is built from TRBV15 and TRBJ2-6; the D is unclear. CDR3 length: 16 amino acids. The V end was cut by 6 bases, the J end by 1 base, with 13 bases between. Germline CDR1 reads LNHNV; CDR2 reads YYDKDF (reference sequence). CDR3 sequence reads: CATRRKGGSGANVLTF. CDR3 bases: TGTGCCACCAGGAGAAAGGGCGGATCTGGGGCCAACGTCCTGACTTTC.

This clone was recorded a few times. The V gene is TRBV11-2, the J gene TRBJ2-4, with D perhaps TRBD1 (5 bases). V was trimmed by 5 bases and J by 1 base, leaving 18 bases between them. Germline V gene sequence: CDR1 SGHAT, CDR2 FQNNGV. This CDR3 is 17 amino acids long. CDR3 DNA: TGTGCCAGCAGCCCCCAGGGCCCGACAGTGGCCAAAAACATTCAGTACTTC. This translates into CASSPQGPTVAKNIQYF.

This clone was detected a few times. The chain combines TRBV27 with TRBJ2-3; D not resolved. V was trimmed by 5 bases and J by 4 bases, leaving 10 bases between them. CDR1 is MNHEY and CDR2 is SMNVEV in the germline V gene (reference sequence). This CDR3 contains 13 residues. CDR3 nucleotides: TGTGCCAGCAGTCTATTGATGTCAGATACGCAGTATTTT. It translates to CASSLLMSDTQYF.